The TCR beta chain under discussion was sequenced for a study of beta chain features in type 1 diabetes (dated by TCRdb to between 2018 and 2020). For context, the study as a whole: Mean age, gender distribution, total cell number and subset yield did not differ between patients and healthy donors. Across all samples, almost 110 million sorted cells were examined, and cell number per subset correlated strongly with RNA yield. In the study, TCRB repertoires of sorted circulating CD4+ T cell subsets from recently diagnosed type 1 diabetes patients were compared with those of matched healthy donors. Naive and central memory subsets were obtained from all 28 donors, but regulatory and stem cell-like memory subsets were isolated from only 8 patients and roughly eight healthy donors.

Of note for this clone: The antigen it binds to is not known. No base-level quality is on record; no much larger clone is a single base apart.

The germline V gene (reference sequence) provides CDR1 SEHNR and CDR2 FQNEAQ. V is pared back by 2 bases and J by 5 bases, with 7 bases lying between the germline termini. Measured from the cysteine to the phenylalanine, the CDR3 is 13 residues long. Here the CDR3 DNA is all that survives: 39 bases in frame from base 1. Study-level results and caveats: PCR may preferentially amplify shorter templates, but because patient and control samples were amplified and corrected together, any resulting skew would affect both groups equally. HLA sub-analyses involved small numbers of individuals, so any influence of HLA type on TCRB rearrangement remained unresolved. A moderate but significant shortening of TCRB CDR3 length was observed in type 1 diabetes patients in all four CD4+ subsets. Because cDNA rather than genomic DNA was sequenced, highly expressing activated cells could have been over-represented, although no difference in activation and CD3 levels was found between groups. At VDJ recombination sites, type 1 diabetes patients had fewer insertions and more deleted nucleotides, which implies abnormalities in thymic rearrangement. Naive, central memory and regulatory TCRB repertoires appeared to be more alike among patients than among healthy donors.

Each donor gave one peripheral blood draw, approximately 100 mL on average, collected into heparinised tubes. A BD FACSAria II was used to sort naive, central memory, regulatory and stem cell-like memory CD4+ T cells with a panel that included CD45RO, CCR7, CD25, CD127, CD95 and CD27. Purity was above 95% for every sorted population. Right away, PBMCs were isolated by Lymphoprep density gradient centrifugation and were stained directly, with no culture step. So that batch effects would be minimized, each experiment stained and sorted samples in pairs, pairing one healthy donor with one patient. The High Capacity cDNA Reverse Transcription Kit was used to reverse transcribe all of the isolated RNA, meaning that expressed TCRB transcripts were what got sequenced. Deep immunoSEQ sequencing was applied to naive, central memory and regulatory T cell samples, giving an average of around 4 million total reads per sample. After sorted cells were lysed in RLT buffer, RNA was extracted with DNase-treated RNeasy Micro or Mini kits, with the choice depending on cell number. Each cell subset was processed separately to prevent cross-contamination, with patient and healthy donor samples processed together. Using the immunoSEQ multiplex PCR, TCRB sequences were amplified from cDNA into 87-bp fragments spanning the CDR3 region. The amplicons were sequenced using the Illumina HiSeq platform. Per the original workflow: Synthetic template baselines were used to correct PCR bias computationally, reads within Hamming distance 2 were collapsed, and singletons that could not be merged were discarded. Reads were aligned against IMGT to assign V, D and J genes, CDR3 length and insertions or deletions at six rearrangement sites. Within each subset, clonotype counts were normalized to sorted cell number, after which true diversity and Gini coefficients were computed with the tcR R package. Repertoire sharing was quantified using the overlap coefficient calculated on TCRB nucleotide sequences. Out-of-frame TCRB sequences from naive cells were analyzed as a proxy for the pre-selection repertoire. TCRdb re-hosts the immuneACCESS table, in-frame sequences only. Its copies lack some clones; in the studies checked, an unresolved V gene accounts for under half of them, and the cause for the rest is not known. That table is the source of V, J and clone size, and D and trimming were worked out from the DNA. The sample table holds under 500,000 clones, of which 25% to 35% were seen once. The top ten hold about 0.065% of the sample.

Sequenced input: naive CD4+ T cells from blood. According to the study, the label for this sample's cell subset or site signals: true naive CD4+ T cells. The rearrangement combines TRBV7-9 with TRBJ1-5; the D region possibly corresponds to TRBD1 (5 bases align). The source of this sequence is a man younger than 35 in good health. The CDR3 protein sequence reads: CASSLTGDQPQHF. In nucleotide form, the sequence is TGTGCCAGCAGCTTAACGGGGGATCAGCCCCAGCATTTT.